This T cell receptor beta chain was profiled in a study of CD8 T cells in ankylosing spondylitis. The table lists this clonotype with a few counts. TCRdb independently ran MiXCR on the 5' RACE reads; one entry per CDR3 protein. The sample lists about 340,000 distinct CDR3 sequences, 20% to 25% occurring once. The CDR3 is 13 residues long. V dropped 8 bases and J dropped 2; count of bases not matched to a gene: 2. In germline, CDR1 is ENHRY, CDR2 SYGVKD. This sequence was found in a male donor with ankylosing spondylitis or in good health (not recorded which). The source material was blood, either unsorted or a sorted T cell fraction (not recorded which). The rearrangement uses TRBV10-3 and TRBJ2-1; 8 bases fit TRBD1. The CDR3 region is CAIRQGTYNEQFF. CDR3 sequence (DNA): TGTGCCATCCGACAGGGGACCTACAATGAGCAGTTCTTC.